This is a list of T cell receptor beta chains from one sample in a study of T cell repertoires in cytomegalovirus infection. One entry per CDR3 protein, called by TCRdb with MiXCR from the reads. The sample contains hundreds of thousands of distinct CDR3 sequences, more than 30% of which appear only once. Their specific antigens are unknown. The input for sequencing was cultured PBMCs, taken from culture after CMV antigen stimulation. The origin of the receptors is a human donor in good health (CMV status not recorded). Some clones in this sample may be carry-over from other donors' samples. Each CDR3 is given with its conserved first and last residue. The D gene is left open where the match is weak. Expanded clones get a size class; other rows say once, few or many, or leave the size out.

>NA|TRBJ1-2|TRBV7-2|NA
CASSLKGGRHGYTF
TGTGCCAGCAGTCTAAAGGGAGGGCGCCATGGCTACACCTTC
>few|TRBJ1-1|TRBV25-1|NA
CASSEYIGGSEAFF
TGTGCCAGCAGTGAATATATCGGGGGATCTGAAGCTTTCTTT
>few|TRBJ1-2|TRBV4-3|NA
CASSQDPPGYYGYTF
TGCGCCAGCAGCCAAGATCCCCCGGGGTACTATGGCTACACCTTC
>NA|TRBJ2-5|TRBV7-2|TRBD2
CASSNRGRSLKTQYF
TGTGCCAGTTCGAATCGCGGGAGAAGTTTGAAGACCCAGTACTTC
>NA|TRBJ1-6|TRBV28|NA
CASRPRGLRVLYSADSPLHF
TGTGCCAGCAGGCCCAGAGGGTTGCGCGTCCTGTACTCGGCGGATTCACCCCTCCACTTT
>NA|TRBJ2-1|TRBV27|NA
CASSGWEKKNEQFF
TGTGCCAGCAGTGGGTGGGAAAAGAAGAATGAGCAGTTCTTC
>few|TRBJ2-5|TRBV7-2|TRBD2
CASRPNTGGQETQYF
TGTGCCAGCAGGCCCAATACGGGAGGTCAGGAGACCCAGTACTTC
>NA|TRBJ2-3|TRBV18|NA
CASSPEEPIPHTQYF
TGTGCCAGCTCCCCGGAGGAACCCATACCACATACGCAGTATTTT
>NA|TRBJ2-1|TRBV12-3/TRBV12-4|NA
CASSFGQLGNEQFF
TGTGCCAGCAGTTTCGGGCAGTTAGGGAATGAGCAGTTCTTC
>few|TRBJ2-5|TRBV12-3/TRBV12-4|TRBD1
CASSPTGEETQYF
TGTGCCAGCAGTCCGACAGGGGAAGAGACCCAGTACTTC
>many|TRBJ2-5|TRBV7-2|TRBD1
CASSRDRGTETQYF
TGTGCCAGCAGCCGGGACAGGGGCACAGAGACCCAGTACTTC
>few|TRBJ2-1|TRBV20-1|NA
CSWGSVYNEQFF
TGCAGCTGGGGTAGCGTCTACAATGAGCAGTTCTTC
>NA|TRBJ2-7|TRBV7-2|TRBD2
CASSSGSPGLPYEQYF
TGTGCCAGCAGCTCAGGGTCCCCGGGACTACCCTACGAGCAGTACTTC
>NA|TRBJ2-3|TRBV7-2|NA
CASSLAGATQYF
TGTGCCAGCAGCTTAGCGGGGGCAACGCAGTATTTT
>few|TRBJ2-7|TRBV4-1|NA
CASSQEVSSSYEQYF
TGCGCCAGCAGCCAAGAAGTGTCCTCCTCCTACGAGCAGTACTTC
>NA|TRBJ1-1|TRBV28|TRBD1
CASRAYRGDTEAFF
TGTGCCAGCAGAGCATACAGGGGCGACACTGAAGCTTTCTTT
>few|TRBJ2-4|TRBV7-2|TRBD1
CASSLETGRAKNIQYF
TGTGCCAGCAGCTTAGAGACAGGGCGGGCCAAAAACATTCAGTACTTC
>NA|TRBJ2-3|TRBV5-4|TRBD2
CASSLKFGVGGRADTQYF
TGTGCCAGCAGCTTGAAGTTCGGCGTTGGCGGGAGAGCGGATACGCAGTATTTT
>many|TRBJ1-2|TRBV28|NA
CASSKGGGVGYTF
TGTGCCAGCAGCAAAGGGGGGGGCGTTGGCTACACCTTC
>once|TRBJ2-7|TRBV28|NA
CASSLAASPNYEQYF
TGTGCCAGCAGTTTAGCGGCTAGCCCAAATTACGAGCAGTACTTC
>NA|TRBJ2-1|TRBV6-2/TRBV6-3|TRBD2
CASLSILAGGYNEQFF
TGTGCCAGCCTTTCGATATTAGCGGGAGGGTACAATGAGCAGTTCTTC
>many|TRBJ2-1|TRBV11-2|TRBD2
CASSSEIRRLAGSDEQFF
TGTGCCAGCAGCTCGGAGATTAGAAGACTAGCGGGATCGGATGAGCAGTTCTTC
>NA|TRBJ1-4|TRBV27|NA
CASSLRGAHEKLFF
TGTGCCAGCAGTTTGCGGGGGGCGCATGAAAAACTGTTTTTT
>NA|TRBJ2-1|TRBV28|NA
CASSLQTGSYNEQFF
TGTGCCAGCAGTCTCCAAACAGGGTCCTACAATGAGCAGTTCTTC
>many|TRBJ2-5|TRBV7-2|NA
CASSLVAGRRETQYF
TGTGCCAGCAGCTTAGTGGCGGGAAGAAGAGAGACCCAGTACTTC
>NA|TRBJ2-5|TRBV7-9|NA
CASSDKNPWAGQETQYF
TGTGCCAGCAGCGATAAAAACCCCTGGGCCGGGCAAGAGACCCAGTACTTC
>NA|TRBJ1-5|TRBV20-1|NA
CSAREWGGPKEPQHF
TGCAGTGCTAGAGAATGGGGAGGGCCGAAGGAGCCCCAGCATTTT
>few|TRBJ2-3|TRBV18|TRBD1
CASSPIARGRTDTQYF
TGTGCCAGCTCACCAATCGCTAGGGGGCGCACAGATACGCAGTATTTT
>few|TRBJ1-5|TRBV6-1|NA
CASRPPDLNQPQHF
TGTGCCAGCAGGCCTCCGGACCTCAATCAGCCCCAGCATTTT
>NA|TRBJ2-4|TRBV19|NA
CASSTPEGIINIQYF
TGTGCCAGTAGTACCCCCGAGGGAATAATAAACATTCAGTACTTC
>NA|TRBJ2-7|TRBV4-2|TRBD2
CASSQDLASGTYEQYF
TGTGCCAGCAGCCAAGATTTGGCTAGCGGAACTTACGAGCAGTACTTC
>few|TRBJ2-7|TRBV7-2|TRBD2
CASSSNSGSTYEQYF
TGTGCCAGCAGCTCCAATAGCGGGAGCACCTACGAGCAGTACTTC
>NA|TRBJ1-1|TRBV4-1|NA
CASSQALSSTEAFF
TGCGCCAGCAGCCAAGCTTTAAGTAGCACTGAAGCTTTCTTT
>many|TRBJ2-5|TRBV2|NA
CASTLPQETQYF
TGTGCCAGTACGTTACCGCAAGAGACCCAGTACTTC
>NA|TRBJ1-1|TRBV19|TRBD1
CASIGAGGNTEAFF
TGTGCCAGTATCGGGGCAGGGGGGAACACTGAAGCTTTCTTT
>few|TRBJ2-1|TRBV2|TRBD1
CASSEQGESYNEQFF
TGTGCCAGCAGTGAACAGGGGGAAAGTTACAATGAGCAGTTCTTC
>few|TRBJ2-7|TRBV11-3|NA
CASSLDRGANYEQYF
TGTGCCAGCAGCTTAGATCGGGGAGCGAACTACGAGCAGTACTTC
>NA|TRBJ2-2|TRBV4-1|TRBD2
CASSQGLAGGPSTGELFF
TGCGCCAGCAGTCAAGGTCTAGCGGGAGGGCCGAGCACCGGGGAGCTGTTTTTT
>NA|TRBJ2-7|TRBV11-2|TRBD2
CASSAGWGGEQYF
TGTGCCAGCAGCGCCGGGTGGGGGGGCGAGCAGTACTTC
>NA|TRBJ2-2|TRBV7-6|NA
CASSPLRTGELFF
TGTGCCAGCAGCCCGCTACGGACCGGGGAGCTGTTTTTT
>few|TRBJ2-1|TRBV6-2/TRBV6-3|TRBD2
CASSYAGTRGNEQFF
TGTGCCAGCAGTTATGCCGGGACTAGGGGCAATGAGCAGTTCTTC
>many|TRBJ1-2|TRBV12-3/TRBV12-4|NA
CASSLGPEGLRAGYTF
TGTGCCAGCAGTTTGGGTCCCGAAGGGCTCCGGGCTGGCTACACCTTC
>NA|TRBJ1-1|TRBV7-9|NA
CASSPAGSTMNTEAFF
TGTGCCAGCAGCCCAGCCGGGTCAACTATGAACACTGAAGCTTTCTTT
>few|TRBJ2-3|TRBV18|NA
CASSPDWGGTDTQYF
TGTGCCAGCTCACCGGATTGGGGTGGCACAGATACGCAGTATTTT
>NA|TRBJ1-1|TRBV20-1|NA
CSARDYTGRGGTEAFF
TGCAGTGCTAGAGATTACACAGGGAGAGGGGGCACTGAAGCTTTCTTT
>few|TRBJ2-1|TRBV19|NA
CASSAPPAGYNEQFF
TGTGCCAGTAGTGCGCCCCCGGCGGGCTACAATGAGCAGTTCTTC
>NA|TRBJ2-7|TRBV20-1|NA
CSARFITTDEQYF
TGCAGTGCTAGATTCATCACGACGGATGAGCAGTACTTC
>NA|TRBJ1-1|TRBV6-2/TRBV6-3|TRBD1
CASNPRGQGNTEAFF
TGTGCCAGCAACCCCCGGGGACAGGGTAACACTGAAGCTTTCTTT
>NA|TRBJ2-1|TRBV6-1|NA
CASTDSLSGNEQFF
TGTGCCAGCACCGACAGTCTTTCGGGTAATGAGCAGTTCTTC
>NA|TRBJ2-6|TRBV6-6|NA
CASSYSPLLSGANVLTF
TGTGCCAGCAGTTACAGTCCGCTACTCTCTGGGGCCAACGTCCTGACTTTC
>few|TRBJ1-1|TRBV27|NA
CASSLSLQTLGTEAFF
TGTGCCAGCAGTTTATCGTTGCAGACCCTGGGCACTGAAGCTTTCTTT
>NA|TRBJ2-1|TRBV18|TRBD1
CASSKTGGESSYNEQFF
TGTGCCAGCTCAAAGACAGGGGGCGAAAGCTCCTACAATGAGCAGTTCTTC
>few|TRBJ2-5|TRBV19|NA
CASSKGGETQYF
TGTGCCAGTAGTAAGGGTGGGGAGACCCAGTACTTC
>few|TRBJ2-5|TRBV5-4|NA
CASSLAATRSQETQYF
TGTGCCAGCAGCTTGGCCGCGACTAGATCACAAGAGACCCAGTACTTC